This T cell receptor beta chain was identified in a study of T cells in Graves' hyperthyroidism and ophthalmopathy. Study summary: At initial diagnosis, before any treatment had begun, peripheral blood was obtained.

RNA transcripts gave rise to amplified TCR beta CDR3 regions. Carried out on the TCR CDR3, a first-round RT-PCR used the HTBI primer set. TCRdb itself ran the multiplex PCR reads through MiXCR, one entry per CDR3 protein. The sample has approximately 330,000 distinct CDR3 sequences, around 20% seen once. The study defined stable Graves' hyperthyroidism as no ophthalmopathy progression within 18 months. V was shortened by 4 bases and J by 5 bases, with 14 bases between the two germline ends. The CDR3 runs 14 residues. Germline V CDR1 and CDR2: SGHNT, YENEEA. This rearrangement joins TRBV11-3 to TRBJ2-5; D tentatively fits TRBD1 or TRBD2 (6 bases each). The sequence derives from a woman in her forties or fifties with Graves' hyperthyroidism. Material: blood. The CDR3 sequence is CASSSGRGAETQYF. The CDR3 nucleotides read TGTGCCAGCAGCTCCGGTAGGGGGGCCGAGACCCAGTACTTC.